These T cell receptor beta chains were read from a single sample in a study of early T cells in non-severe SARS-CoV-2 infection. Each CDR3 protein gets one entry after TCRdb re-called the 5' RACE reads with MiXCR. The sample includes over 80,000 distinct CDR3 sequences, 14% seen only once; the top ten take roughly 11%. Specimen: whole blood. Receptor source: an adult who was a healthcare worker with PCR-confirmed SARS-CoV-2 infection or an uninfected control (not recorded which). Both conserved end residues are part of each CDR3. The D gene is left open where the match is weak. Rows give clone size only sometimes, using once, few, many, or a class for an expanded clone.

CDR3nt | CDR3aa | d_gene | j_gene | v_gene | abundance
TGCGCCAGCAGCCTGGCTAGCGGGCCCACCGGGGAGCTGTTTTTT | CASSLASGPTGELFF | TRBD2 | TRBJ2-2 | TRBV4-3 | .
TGTGCCAGCAGTTTAAGGGGGGAGAGCTCCTACGAGCAGTACTTC | CASSLRGESSYEQYF | . | TRBJ2-7 | TRBV12-3/TRBV12-4 | .
TGTGCCAGCAGCCAGACCGGGACAGGCATCTACGAGCAGTACTTC | CASSQTGTGIYEQYF | TRBD1 | TRBJ2-7 | TRBV7-8 | many
TGTGCCAGCAGCTTCGGCGTGGGGGAAACTGAAGCTTTCTTT | CASSFGVGETEAFF | . | TRBJ1-1 | TRBV7-9 | .
TGCAGTGCCACACGAGACGGAAACACCATATATTTT | CSATRDGNTIYF | . | TRBJ1-3 | TRBV20-1 | few
TGTGCCAGCAGACTAGGGACAGGCCGGGACACCGGGGAGCTGTTTTTT | CASRLGTGRDTGELFF | TRBD1 | TRBJ2-2 | TRBV14 | few
TGTGCCAGCAGCTTAGATAGGGGGACTAATGAAAAACTGTTTTTT | CASSLDRGTNEKLFF | . | TRBJ1-4 | TRBV7-2 | .
TGTGCCAGCAGCTTCTCTAGCGCGTCCTACGAGCAGTACTTC | CASSFSSASYEQYF | . | TRBJ2-7 | TRBV13 | few
TGTGCCAGCAGCTTAGGGATGAGGATTTCAGAGCTCGAAAGTGAACTGTTTTTT | CASSLGMRISELESELFF | . | TRBJ1-4 | TRBV5-6 | .
TGCAGCGTTGGGACAAGCACAGATACGCAGTATTTT | CSVGTSTDTQYF | . | TRBJ2-3 | TRBV29-1 | few
TGTGCCAGCTCACCACTATGGGCCCGGGGGACCGGGGAGCTGTTTTTT | CASSPLWARGTGELFF | . | TRBJ2-2 | TRBV18 | few
TGTGCCACCCAGGGGGGACAAAGCACAGATACGCAGTATTTT | CATQGGQSTDTQYF | . | TRBJ2-3 | TRBV24-1 | .
TGCAGTGCTAGAGAGTTATTCGGGGGCTTAAGCAATGAGCAGTTCTTC | CSARELFGGLSNEQFF | . | TRBJ2-1 | TRBV20-1 | few
TGTGCCAGCAGCTTCCCCAGGGACACCGGGGAGCTGTTTTTT | CASSFPRDTGELFF | . | TRBJ2-2 | TRBV5-4 | few
TGTGCCAGCAGTTTCCCTAGGACAGGGACCAAAAACATTCAGTACTTC | CASSFPRTGTKNIQYF | TRBD1 | TRBJ2-4 | TRBV6-2/TRBV6-3 | few
TGTGCCAGCAGCTCTCCGGGACAGGGTGTTCCCCTCCACTTT | CASSSPGQGVPLHF | TRBD1 | TRBJ1-6 | TRBV7-2 | many